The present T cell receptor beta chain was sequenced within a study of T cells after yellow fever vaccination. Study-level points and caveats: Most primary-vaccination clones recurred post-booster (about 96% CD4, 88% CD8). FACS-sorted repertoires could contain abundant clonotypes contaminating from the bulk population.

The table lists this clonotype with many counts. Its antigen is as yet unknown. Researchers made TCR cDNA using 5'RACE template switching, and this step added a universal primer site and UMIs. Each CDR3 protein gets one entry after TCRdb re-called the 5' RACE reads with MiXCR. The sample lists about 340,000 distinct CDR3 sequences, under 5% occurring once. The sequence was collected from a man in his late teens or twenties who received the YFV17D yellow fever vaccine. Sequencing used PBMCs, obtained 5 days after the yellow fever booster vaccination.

Here the CDR3 reads CASSLRQLATNEKLFF. The DNA of the CDR3 is TGTGCCAGCAGCTTAAGGCAGCTTGCAACTAATGAAAAACTGTTTTTT. The V and J genes are TRBV11-2 and TRBJ1-4; D is undetermined. Trimming stripped 2 bases from V and 0 bases from J, with 10 bases between. Looked up from germline, CDR1 is SGHAT and CDR2 is FQNNGV. CDR3 size: 16 residues. The full variable domain, completed using reference TRBV11-2 and TRBJ1-4, is EAGVAQSPRYKIIEKRQSVAFWCNPISGHATLYWYQQILGQGPKLLIQFQNNGVVDDSQLPKDRFSAERLKGVDSTLKIQPAKLEDSAVYLCASSLRQLATNEKLFFGSGTQLSVL.